What follows is one T cell receptor beta chain and its context. The entry originates in a study of blood T cell repertoires in COVID-19. Background on the study: The United States, Italy and Spain supplied acute and convalescent COVID-19 samples.

In germline, CDR1 is LNHDA, CDR2 SQIVND (reference sequence). This CDR3 has 13 amino acids. Between the trimmed V and J ends, which lost 3 bases and 5 bases, there was a span of 7 bases. In the study's own analysis: Amplification of reference gene primers provided the estimated nucleated cell counts. TCRdb's copy holds only in-frame clones and misses some; the assay was immunoSEQ multiplex PCR. D and trimming come from the DNA, and the V and J calls and clone size come from that table. The sample includes 75,000 to 95,000 clones, around 83% of them seen just once. V usage is TRBV19 and J usage is TRBJ2-2; maybe TRBD1 (5 bases). The TCR was taken from a man between 60 and 75 years old with acute or convalescent COVID-19. Material: peripheral blood. CDR3 DNA sequence: TGTGCCAGTAGTATTCAGGGAACCGGGGAGCTGTTTTTT. As protein: CASSIQGTGELFF. Combining the CDR3 with reference TRBV19 and TRBJ2-2 gives the whole variable domain DGGITQSPKYLFRKEGQNVTLSCEQNLNHDAMYWYRQDPGQGLRLIYYSQIVNDFQKGDIAEGYSVSREKKESFPLTVTSAQKNPTAFYLCASSIQGTGELFFGEGSRLTVL.